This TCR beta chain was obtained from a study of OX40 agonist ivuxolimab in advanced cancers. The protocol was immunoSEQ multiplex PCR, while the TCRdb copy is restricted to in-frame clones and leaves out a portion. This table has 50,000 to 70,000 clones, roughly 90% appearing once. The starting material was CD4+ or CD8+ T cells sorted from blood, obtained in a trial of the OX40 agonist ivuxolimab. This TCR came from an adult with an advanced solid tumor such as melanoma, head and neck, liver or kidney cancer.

The CDR3 DNA is TGTGCCAGCAGGGCCAGGGGCGGCACCGGGGAGCTGTTTTTT. Its protein product is CASRARGGTGELFF. The rearrangement links TRBV2 to TRBJ2-2, with a tentative D call TRBD1 (6 bases). This CDR3 comprises 14 residues. The ends were cut back, 6 bases at V and 4 bases at J, with 12 bases in the middle. Germline-derived CDR1 and CDR2 are SNHLY and FYNNEI. Variable domain in full (rest from reference TRBV2 and TRBJ2-2): EPEVTQTPSHQVTQMGQEVILRCVPISNHLYFYWYRQILGQKVEFLVSFYNNEISEKSEIFDDQFSVERPDGSNFTLKIRSTKLEDSAMYFCASRARGGTGELFFGEGSRLTVL.